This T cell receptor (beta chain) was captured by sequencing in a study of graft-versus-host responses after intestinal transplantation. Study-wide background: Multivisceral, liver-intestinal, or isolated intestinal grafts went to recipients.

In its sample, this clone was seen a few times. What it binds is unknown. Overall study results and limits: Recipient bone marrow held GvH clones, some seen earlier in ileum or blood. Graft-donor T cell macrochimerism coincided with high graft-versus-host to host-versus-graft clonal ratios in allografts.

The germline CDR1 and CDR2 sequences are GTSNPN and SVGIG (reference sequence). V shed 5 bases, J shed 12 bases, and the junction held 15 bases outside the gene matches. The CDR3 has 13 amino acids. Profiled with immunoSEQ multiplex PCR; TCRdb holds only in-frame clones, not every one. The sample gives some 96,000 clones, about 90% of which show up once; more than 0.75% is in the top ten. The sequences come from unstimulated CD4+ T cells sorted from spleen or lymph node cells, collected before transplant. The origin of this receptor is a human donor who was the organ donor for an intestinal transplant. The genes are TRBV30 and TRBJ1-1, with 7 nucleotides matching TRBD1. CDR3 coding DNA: TGTGCCTGGGGGAAATGGGGACAGATGATAACTTTCTTT. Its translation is CAWGKWGQMITFF.